This is a list of T cell receptor beta chains from one sample in a study of T cell responses to AZD1222 COVID-19 vaccine. Data came from immunoSEQ multiplex PCR; TCRdb stores just in-frame clones and leaves some out. Of roughly 100,000 clones in the sample, roughly 90% were seen once. The input for sequencing was peripheral blood, taken 28 days after the second AZD1222 dose. These receptor sequences come from an adult who received the AZD1222 COVID-19 vaccine. Both conserved end residues are part of each CDR3. Each record gives: V gene, clone size, J gene, D gene, CDR3 protein, CDR3 DNA. The D gene is left open where the match is weak. Expanded clones are given a class, and other clones once, few, many or no size at all.

V: TRBV5-8
size: -
J: TRBJ1-5
D: -
CDR3: CASSLLGQRNQPQHF
DNA: TGTGCCAGCAGCTTGCTTGGGCAGCGCAATCAGCCCCAGCATTTT

V: TRBV7-7
size: -
J: TRBJ2-5
D: -
CDR3: CASSLLGGQETQYF
DNA: TGTGCCAGCAGCTTGTTAGGGGGCCAAGAGACCCAGTACTTC

V: TRBV5-4
size: -
J: TRBJ2-3
D: TRBD2
CDR3: CASSPSGVAGAPRATDTQYF
DNA: TGTGCCAGCAGCCCCTCGGGAGTAGCGGGAGCCCCGAGGGCCACAGATACGCAGTATTTT

V: TRBV24-1
size: -
J: TRBJ2-4
D: -
CDR3: CATSDLYRTLAKNIQYF
DNA: TGTGCCACCAGTGATTTGTACAGGACGCTAGCCAAAAACATTCAGTACTTC

V: TRBV7-8
size: -
J: TRBJ2-7
D: TRBD1
CDR3: CASSLATGTGYYEQYF
DNA: TGTGCCAGCAGCTTAGCGACCGGGACAGGGTACTACGAGCAGTACTTC

V: TRBV6-4
size: -
J: TRBJ2-1
D: TRBD2
CDR3: CASSDRTSENNEQFF
DNA: TGTGCCAGCAGTGACAGGACTAGCGAGAACAATGAGCAGTTCTTC

V: TRBV27
size: -
J: TRBJ1-2
D: -
CDR3: CASSLSGQSYGYTF
DNA: TGTGCCAGCAGTTTATCGGGGCAGAGCTATGGCTACACCTTC

V: TRBV28
size: -
J: TRBJ1-6
D: -
CDR3: CASSYRVSPLHF
DNA: TGTGCCAGCAGTTATAGGGTTTCACCCCTCCACTTT

V: TRBV21-1
size: -
J: TRBJ1-5
D: -
CDR3: CASKKTLPGQDQPQHF
DNA: TGTGCCAGCAAGAAAACACTCCCGGGGCAGGATCAGCCCCAGCATTTT

V: TRBV2
size: -
J: TRBJ1-5
D: -
CDR3: CASRGPYQPQHF
DNA: TGTGCCAGCAGAGGCCCGTATCAGCCCCAGCATTTT

V: TRBV11-2
size: -
J: TRBJ2-3
D: -
CDR3: CASSPPAWDTQYF
DNA: TGTGCCAGCAGCCCCCCGGCTTGGGATACGCAGTATTTT

V: TRBV19
size: once
J: TRBJ1-5
D: -
CDR3: CASSMGGGNNQPQHF
DNA: TGTGCCAGTAGTATGGGTGGAGGGAACAATCAGCCCCAGCATTTT

V: TRBV7-9
size: once
J: TRBJ2-3
D: -
CDR3: CASSLEEGPDTQYF
DNA: TGTGCCAGCAGCTTAGAAGAGGGTCCAGATACGCAGTATTTT

V: TRBV6-5
size: -
J: TRBJ1-1
D: TRBD1
CDR3: CASSRQGDTEAFF
DNA: TGTGCCAGCAGCCGACAGGGGGACACTGAAGCTTTCTTT

V: TRBV11-3
size: -
J: TRBJ2-3
D: -
CDR3: CASSPDGARRTDTQYF
DNA: TGTGCCAGCAGCCCAGATGGGGCCCGACGCACAGATACGCAGTATTTT

V: TRBV3-1/TRBV3-2
size: -
J: TRBJ1-5
D: -
CDR3: CASSQGGGSNQPQHF
DNA: TGTGCCAGCAGCCAAGGAGGAGGGAGCAATCAGCCCCAGCATTTT

V: TRBV7-9
size: -
J: TRBJ1-1
D: -
CDR3: CASSRTGNTEAFF
DNA: TGTGCCAGCAGTAGGACGGGGAACACTGAAGCTTTCTTT

V: TRBV25-1
size: -
J: TRBJ1-2
D: -
CDR3: CASSDLSLRGYTF
DNA: TGTGCCAGCAGTGACTTATCGCTCCGTGGCTACACCTTC

V: TRBV10-2
size: -
J: TRBJ2-1
D: TRBD2
CDR3: CASSDQRRGANEQFF
DNA: TGCGCCAGCAGTGACCAGAGGCGGGGGGCGAATGAGCAGTTCTTC

V: TRBV19
size: -
J: TRBJ1-5
D: -
CDR3: CASSPMVRGRHNQPQHF
DNA: TGTGCCAGTAGCCCTATGGTCCGGGGACGCCACAATCAGCCCCAGCATTTT

V: TRBV13
size: -
J: TRBJ2-7
D: -
CDR3: CASSLTTWAEQYF
DNA: TGTGCCAGCAGCCTAACAACTTGGGCGGAGCAGTACTTC

V: TRBV6-2/TRBV6-3
size: few
J: TRBJ1-3
D: -
CDR3: CASSYYQGGNTIYF
DNA: TGTGCCAGCAGTTACTATCAGGGCGGAAACACCATATATTTT

V: TRBV6-5
size: few
J: TRBJ2-5
D: -
CDR3: CASSYGETQYF
DNA: TGTGCCAGCAGTTACGGGGAGACCCAGTACTTC

V: TRBV2
size: -
J: TRBJ1-3
D: -
CDR3: CASSMSSGNTIYF
DNA: TGTGCCAGCAGCATGAGCTCTGGAAACACCATATATTTT

V: TRBV19
size: -
J: TRBJ1-1
D: -
CDR3: CASSRGGWGEPEAFF
DNA: TGTGCCAGTAGTAGGGGGGGCTGGGGCGAGCCTGAAGCTTTCTTT

V: TRBV28
size: -
J: TRBJ1-3
D: -
CDR3: CASSLGGGGGNTIYF
DNA: TGTGCCAGCAGTTTAGGGGGCGGAGGTGGAAACACCATATATTTT

V: TRBV11-2
size: -
J: TRBJ1-6
D: -
CDR3: CASSLGRTVEPPLHF
DNA: TGTGCCAGCAGCTTAGGTCGGACGGTCGAACCACCCCTCCACTTT

V: TRBV12-3/TRBV12-4
size: -
J: TRBJ1-4
D: -
CDR3: CASSQDRIDVVF
DNA: TGTGCCAGCAGCCAAGACCGTATCGATGTGGTTTTT